The present T cell receptor beta chain was sequenced within a study of blood T cells in healthy people across ages. Background on the study: Roughly one uniquely barcoded beta molecule per two T cells was captured.

Overall study findings and caveats: Expanded clonotype shifts may have been confounded, as the donors had an unknown CMV status. Diversity estimated from one million T cells was considered an underestimate.

Healthy Caucasians from Russia aged roughly 6 to 90 served as donors. A J-beta primer mix and a sample-barcoded 5' primer were used in a second PCR of roughly 6 to 12 cycles. In TCRdb, the 5' RACE reads were re-called with MiXCR into one record per CDR3 protein. This table holds roughly 640,000 distinct CDR3 sequences, about 30% found once. This clonotype appeared many times. Its cognate antigen is unknown. Germline V gene data show CDR1 as LGHDT and CDR2 as YNNKEL (reference sequence). The trim removed 2 bases at V and 8 bases at J, leaving 11 bases unmatched. The CDR3 covers 16 residues. This chain links TRBV3-1 with TRBJ1-2; TRBD1 agrees at 10 bases. This TCR was recovered from a woman aged 80 or older in good health. The sample consisted of blood. Here the CDR3 DNA reads TGTGCCAGCAGCCAAAAAGGGGGACAGGGGTCCTACGGCTACACCTTC. It specifies CASSQKGGQGSYGYTF.